This T cell receptor beta chain was identified in a study of cytomegalovirus exposure and HLA in healthy donors. The PCR contained 60 Vbeta and 13 Jbeta primers. Clones were read by immunoSEQ multiplex PCR, and TCRdb kept only the in-frame ones, dropping some. The sample includes about 160,000 clones, approximately 80% of them seen just once. Study-level results: Specificity for CMV antigens was confirmed in vitro for a few of the CMV-associated chains. A few V segments could not be told apart, such as TRBV6-2 and TRBV6-3, and were left out. When a later analysis was performed, an Asian-associated ancestry cluster reportedly had fewer N-insertions than the roughly 690-donor mean. At a 0.05 false discovery rate, a later analysis found 18,000 or so TCR beta sequences to be associated with HLA alleles.

From germline, CDR1 is SGDLS and CDR2 YYNGEE. V lost 0 bases to trimming and J lost 8 bases; unmatched junction nucleotides: 0. The CDR3 is 13 amino acids. This clone was seen just once. What it binds is unknown. The TCR comes from a woman between 25 and 40 years old in good health and CMV-seropositive. The sample consisted of PBMCs. The rearrangement uses TRBV9 and TRBJ2-1; TRBD1 matches at 9 bases. The CDR3 loop reads CASSVGTGDEQFF. As DNA, the CDR3 is TGTGCCAGCAGCGTAGGGACAGGGGATGAGCAGTTCTTC.